The sequence of this T cell receptor (beta chain) was determined in a study of blood T cell repertoires in COVID-19. The V gene lost 2 bases and the J gene lost 3 bases, with 7 bases spanning the gap. This CDR3 region has 13 residues. Germline V gene lookup returns CDR1 SGHTA and CDR2 FQGTGA. TCRdb's copy holds only in-frame clones and misses some; the assay was immunoSEQ multiplex PCR. The sample has under 50,000 clones, approximately 81% seen once; the top ten hold roughly 4.6%. Sequencing was carried out using peripheral blood. The chain couples TRBV7-3 to TRBJ1-1; D call uncertain. The receptor's source is a woman in her 70s with acute or convalescent COVID-19. CDR3 sequence (DNA): TGTGCCAGCAGCTTACTAGGTTACACTGAAGCTTTCTTT. It yields the protein CASSLLGYTEAFF.